Given below is one T cell receptor beta chain in context. Assay used: immunoSEQ multiplex PCR; TCRdb lists only in-frame clones, some missing. The table includes 40,000 to 55,000 clones, roughly 70% detected once. Thawed unstimulated PBMCs were FACS-sorted by CD3, CD4 and CD8 into two populations. These data belong to a study of T cell clones after liver transplantation. The clonotype originates from a human patient who received a liver transplant. Some T cells may possibly be graft donor cells. The sample in question was CD4+ T cells from blood, obtained more than 52 months after liver transplant.

CDR3: CSAKYQNEQFF. In DNA, the CDR3 is TGCAGTGCTAAGTATCAGAATGAGCAGTTCTTC. V is TRBV20-1 and J is TRBJ2-1; D is unclear. The germline V gene has CDR1 DFQATT and CDR2 SNEGSKA (reference sequence). This CDR3 comprises 11 residues. V lost 4 bases to trimming and J lost 7 bases, with 8 bases between them.